Following are 21 T cell receptor beta chains from one sample sequenced in a study of T cell responses to AZD1222 COVID-19 vaccine. TCRdb's copy holds only in-frame clones and misses some; the assay was immunoSEQ multiplex PCR. The profile shows some 130,000 clones, roughly 93% of them singletons. Material: peripheral blood, obtained 28 days after the second AZD1222 dose. The source is an adult who received the AZD1222 COVID-19 vaccine.

V and J are TRBV24-1 and TRBJ2-3; 10 bases line up with TRBD2. J lost 3 bases, V lost 8 bases, and 16 bases had no gene match. The CDR3 is 18 amino acids. CDR1 and CDR2 from the germline V gene are KGHDR and SFDVKD. CDR3 nucleotide sequence: TGTGCCACCATCCCCCGGGATATCAGCGGGAGGGTTACAGATACGCAGTATTTT. Amino acids: CATIPRDISGRVTDTQYF.

The chain combines TRBV18 with TRBJ2-5; no clear D. The V gene lost 2 bases and the J gene lost 5 bases, with 12 bases spanning the gap. The CDR3 extends over 14 amino acids. CDR1 and CDR2 (germline): KGHSH, LQKENI. The CDR3 reads CASSPGVPGETQYF. For the CDR3, the DNA is TGTGCCAGCTCACCAGGGGTCCCCGGCGAGACCCAGTACTTC.

The chain combines TRBV6-2 or TRBV6-3 with TRBJ2-1; a possible D gene is TRBD2 (6 bases). The CDR3 runs to 13 residues. The germline CDR1 and CDR2 sequences are MNHEY and SVGEGT. Trimming removed 0 bases at V and 7 bases at J, with 7 bases between. CDR3 in DNA: TGTGCCAGCAGTTACTCACGGGGGAATGAGCAGTTCTTC. Residues: CASSYSRGNEQFF.

The CDR3 spells CASSSGWDTGELFF. CDR3 DNA sequence: TGTGCCAGCAGCTCAGGGTGGGACACCGGGGAGCTGTTTTTT. The chain is built from TRBV11-1 and TRBJ2-2; D is perhaps TRBD1 (5 bases). From germline, CDR1 is SGHAT and CDR2 FQDESV (reference sequence). Between the trimmed V and J ends, which lost 4 bases and 3 bases, there was a span of 9 bases. The CDR3 consists of 14 residues.

The chain combines TRBV9 with TRBJ1-1; D remains unclear. Trimming stripped 3 bases from V and 8 bases from J, with 11 bases between. The germline gives CDR1 SGDLS, CDR2 YYNGEE. CDR3 length equals 12 residues. The CDR3 spells CASSGAGKEAFF. The DNA for the CDR3 is TGTGCCAGCAGCGGGGCTGGAAAAGAAGCTTTCTTT.

The genes are TRBV2 and TRBJ1-1; 9 bases match TRBD1. The CDR3 spans 12 residues. V was pared by 6 bases and J by 9 bases, with 5 bases of the junction left unmatched. Per the germline V gene, CDR1 is SNHLY and CDR2 is FYNNEI. The CDR3 loop reads CASSAQGAQAFF. The CDR3 nucleotides are TGTGCCAGCAGCGCACAGGGGGCGCAAGCTTTCTTT.

The rearrangement links TRBV3-1 (or the pseudogene TRBV3-2) to TRBJ1-2; D possibly corresponds to TRBD1 (5 bases). The V gene lost 1 base and the J gene lost 8 bases, with 11 bases spanning the gap. Germline CDR1 LGHDT, CDR2 YNNKEL (reference sequence). This CDR3 is built from 13 residues. CDR3 bases: TGTGCCAGCAGCCAAGCGAGGGGAGGAGGCTACACCTTC. Translation: CASSQARGGGYTF.

This rearrangement joins TRBV5-1 to TRBJ2-1; 8 bases map to TRBD1. Germline V lookup: CDR1 SGHRS, CDR2 YFSETQ. This CDR3 is 16 amino acids long. Germline trimming cut 1 base from V and 4 bases from J; bases unmatched to any gene: 7. Written as DNA, the CDR3 is TGCGCCAGCAGCTTGATTCCCGGGACAGGTTACAATGAGCAGTTCTTC. It translates to CASSLIPGTGYNEQFF.

The chain combines TRBV21-1 with TRBJ2-1. TRBV21-1 is listed as a pseudogene. This CDR3 is 16 amino acids long. CDR3 protein: CASTSRQPPRDNEQFF. CDR3 DNA sequence: TGTGCCAGCACCAGCAGACAGCCCCCGAGGGACAATGAGCAGTTCTTC.

The chain employs TRBV14 and TRBJ1-2; TRBD1 might be the D (5 bases). Trimming left V 2 bases short and J 1 base short, with 20 bases between. CDR1 and CDR2 from the germline V gene are SGHDN and FVKESK. The CDR3 has 18 residues. The CDR3 here is CASSQSRGGTAFNYGYTF. The CDR3 DNA reads as TGTGCCAGCAGCCAATCCCGTGGCGGGACCGCTTTTAACTATGGCTACACCTTC. The whole variable domain, filled in from reference TRBV14 and TRBJ1-2, reads EAGVTQFPSHSVIEKGQTVTLRCDPISGHDNLYWYRRVMGKEIKFLLHFVKESKQDESGMPNNRFLAERTGGTYSTLKVQPAELEDSGVYFCASSQSRGGTAFNYGYTFGSGTRLTVV.

The J gene is TRBJ2-7, the V gene TRBV4-1; D is unclear. Looked up from germline, CDR1 is MGHRA and CDR2 is YSYEKL. The CDR3 extends over 15 amino acids. Between the trimmed V and J ends, which lost 0 bases and 0 bases, there was a span of 9 bases. This chain's CDR3 is CASSQEGYLSYEQYF. DNA of the CDR3: TGCGCCAGCAGCCAAGAGGGCTACCTCTCCTACGAGCAGTACTTC.

The V call is TRBV6-5, the J call TRBJ2-2; tentatively, D is TRBD1 (5 bases). V was pared by 6 bases and J by 1 base, with 12 bases between. Germline V lookup: CDR1 MNHEY, CDR2 SVGAGI. This CDR3 is built from 15 residues. The CDR3 bases are TGTGCCAGCAGCTCAAATAGGGGGAACACCGGGGAGCTGTTTTTT. It is translated as CASSSNRGNTGELFF.

This chain connects TRBV7-9 to TRBJ1-1; the D gene is possibly TRBD1 (6 bases). V was clipped by 5 bases and J by 4 bases, with 17 bases between them. Germline-derived CDR1 and CDR2 are SEHNR and FQNEAQ (reference sequence). This CDR3 comprises 15 residues. CDR3 sequence reads: CASSMRSGVPTEAFF. The CDR3 DNA follows: TGTGCCAGCAGCATGAGGTCAGGGGTCCCCACTGAAGCTTTCTTT.

J is TRBJ1-2 and V is TRBV27; no clear D gene. The CDR3 length is 12 residues. CDR1 MNHEY and CDR2 SMNVEV come from the germline V gene (reference sequence). With 6 bases removed from V and 2 bases from J, the gap between germline ends came to 7 bases. The CDR3 DNA sequence: TGTGCCAGCAGAACATTGAACTATGGCTACACCTTC. Amino acid sequence: CASRTLNYGYTF.

This clone has only one observation. The V gene is TRBV5-1, the J gene TRBJ2-1, with TRBD1 matching 9 bases. Germline assignment: CDR1 SGHRS and CDR2 YFSETQ. Trimming at V came to 6 bases and at J to 6 bases, leaving 10 bases not matched to a gene. The CDR3 runs 15 residues. CDR3 residues: CASTGRLQGANEQFF. The CDR3 region has the DNA TGCGCCAGCACGGGGAGGCTACAGGGGGCCAATGAGCAGTTCTTC.

J is TRBJ1-1 and V is TRBV9; D is possibly TRBD1 (5 bases). The CDR3 spans 16 residues. Germline V gives CDR1 SGDLS, CDR2 YYNGEE. With 0 bases removed from V and 1 base from J, the gap between germline ends came to 13 bases. In nucleotides, the CDR3 is TGTGCCAGCAGCGTAGGACTGGGGCAGGGGAACACTGAAGCTTTCTTT. Translation: CASSVGLGQGNTEAFF.

This chain joins TRBV27 and TRBJ2-1; 7 nucleotides match TRBD2. This CDR3 comprises 15 residues. J gave up 6 bases and V 2 bases, and 7 bases lay outside the gene matches. Germline V gives CDR1 MNHEY, CDR2 SMNVEV (reference sequence). This chain's CDR3 is CASSLLREWSNEQFF. The CDR3 coding sequence is TGTGCCAGCAGTTTACTGCGGGAGTGGAGCAATGAGCAGTTCTTC.

This chain connects TRBV6-6 to TRBJ2-7; TRBD1 matches at 7 bases. CDR1 and CDR2 (germline): MNHNY, SVGAGI (reference sequence). This CDR3 is built from 14 residues. The J segment lost 3 bases and the V segment lost 0 bases, leaving 2 bases of the junction unmatched. CDR3 nucleotides: TGTGCCAGCAGTTACTCGAGACAGGGCTACGAGCAGTACTTC. This gives the protein CASSYSRQGYEQYF.

The rearrangement uses TRBV2 and TRBJ2-2; no definite D call. Trimming shortened V by 7 bases and J by 8 bases, and 17 bases separated the two germline ends. The CDR3 loop spans 14 amino acids. From germline, CDR1 is SNHLY and CDR2 FYNNEI. The CDR3 loop is CASMLRLGLGELFF. The CDR3 DNA is TGTGCCAGCATGCTGCGGTTAGGTCTGGGGGAGCTGTTTTTT. The whole variable domain, remainder taken from reference TRBV2 and TRBJ2-2, is EPEVTQTPSHQVTQMGQEVILRCVPISNHLYFYWYRQILGQKVEFLVSFYNNEISEKSEIFDDQFSVERPDGSNFTLKIRSTKLEDSAMYFCASMLRLGLGELFFGEGSRLTVL.

This chain uses TRBV11-2 with TRBJ2-7, with TRBD1 matching over 8 bases. This CDR3 is 16 amino acids long. V dropped 2 bases and J dropped 2; count of bases not matched to a gene: 8. CDR1 and CDR2 from the germline V gene are SGHAT and FQNNGV. CDR3 region: CASSLNPLRGPYEQYF. The CDR3 DNA reads TGTGCCAGCAGCTTAAATCCCCTCAGGGGGCCCTACGAGCAGTACTTC.

This sequence joins TRBV6-5 and TRBJ1-1, with 7 bases fitting TRBD1. This CDR3 is 14 amino acids long. V shed 8 bases and J 5 bases; nucleotides not matched to a gene: 11. Looked up from germline, CDR1 is MNHEY and CDR2 is SVGAGI. The CDR3, as DNA: TGTGCCAGCTATGAGACAGGGCTTGGAACTGAAGCTTTCTTT. Encoded protein: CASYETGLGTEAFF.